This TCR beta chain came from a study of neurological immune-mediated disorders. One entry per CDR3 protein results from TCRdb running MiXCR on the 5' RACE reads. The sample comprises under 50,000 distinct CDR3 sequences, 11% of which are singletons, and 3.5% to 4% rests with the top ten. There are many counts of this clonotype. The CDR3 is made up of 17 amino acids. The V end was cut by 0 bases, the J end by 7 bases, with 21 bases between. CDR1 is MNHEY and CDR2 is SVGAGI in the germline V gene. The rearrangement links TRBV6-5 to TRBJ1-2, with TRBD1 as a possible D gene (5 bases). Sequencing was performed on CD4+ T cells from blood. This sequence originates from a woman in her twenties or thirties with HTLV-1-associated myelopathy (HAM/TSP). Written as DNA, the CDR3 is TGTGCCAGCAGTTACTCTCATGGTGTGGGGCGCGTGTTTGGCTACACCTTC. Its translation is CASSYSHGVGRVFGYTF.